This TCR beta chain was sequenced for a study of blood T cells in healthy people across ages. CDR1 is SEHNR and CDR2 is FQNEAQ in the germline V gene (reference sequence). Losses at the gene ends were 2 bases for V and 7 bases for J; bases not matched to a gene: 10. This CDR3 spans 15 amino acids. Then a second PCR, running roughly 7 to 11 cycles, was carried out with a sample-barcoded 5' primer and a J-beta primer mix. TCRdb recomputed calls from the 5' RACE reads with MiXCR, one row per CDR3 protein. Altogether about 1.7 million distinct CDR3 sequences are present, approximately 30% being singletons, with the ten largest covering about 8%.

The source of this sequence is a woman in her 30s in good health. The chain employs TRBV7-9 and TRBJ2-7; TRBD2 matches at 8 bases. The sequenced sample was blood. Here the CDR3 DNA reads TGTGCCAGCAGCTTATCCGGGAGGGTAATCAATGAGCAGTACTTC. Its translation is CASSLSGRVINEQYF.